The sequence of this T cell receptor (beta chain) was determined in a study of control samples from healthy donors and cancer patients. Trimming took 1 base from V and 6 from J, leaving 12 bases between them. The CDR3 sequence is 15 residues long. Per germline, CDR1 MGHRA and CDR2 YSYEKL. The repertoire was sequenced with immunoSEQ multiplex PCR; TCRdb's copy has only in-frame clones and lacks some. Among about 130,000 clones listed, roughly 90% were seen once. This sequence originates from a man between 45 and 60 years old with head and neck cancer. The sample consisted of PBMCs. This sequence joins TRBV4-1 and TRBJ2-2; the D is unclear. DNA of the CDR3: TGCGCCAGCAGCCAAGGTCTTTTGGGCGCCGGGGAGCTGTTTTTT. It yields the protein CASSQGLLGAGELFF.